This TCR beta chain was recorded in a study of blood T cell repertoires in COVID-19. Looking at the study overall: Acute and convalescent COVID-19 samples came from the United States, Italy and Spain. Nucleic acid was either cDNA or gDNA, and it came from T cells, B-cell-depleted T cells, or PBMCs.

Authors' analysis steps: Quantification of nucleated cells was approximated via reference gene primer amplification. Here immunoSEQ multiplex PCR was the method, and the copy in TCRdb shows in-frame clones only, minus some. From that table come the V and J calls and clone size; the DNA was used to work out D and trimming. The table lists 110,000 to 150,000 clones, about 77% of them singletons, with around 4% in the top ten. The length of the CDR3 is 18 residues. Trimming removed 0 bases from V and 5 bases from J; junction bases left unmatched: 14. Germline values: CDR1 MGHRA, CDR2 YSYEKL. Sequenced input: peripheral blood. This chain uses TRBV4-1 with TRBJ2-3; 7 bases map to TRBD2. This TCR came from a man aged 55 to 70 with acute or convalescent COVID-19. In DNA, the CDR3 is TGCGCCAGCAGCCAAGATCGAGGAGGGAGGGCCCCGTTAGATACGCAGTATTTT. Protein: CASSQDRGGRAPLDTQYF.